This TCR beta chain emerged from a study of cytomegalovirus exposure and HLA in healthy donors (dated by TCRdb to the late 2010s). As for the study more broadly: An earlier analysis of some 620 of the donors reported roughly 300 Gb of sequence data and 95 million to 140 million unique TCR beta sequences obtained from about 200 million T cells. The study profiled the T cell repertoires of around 700 subjects by immunosequencing and related them to cytomegalovirus serostatus. The study aimed to test whether cataloging public T cell receptors could reveal signatures of past pathogen exposure. A separate validation cohort of over a hundred different subjects was used in addition to the roughly 640-subject first cohort. Class I and class II HLA loci were covered by the typing at four-digit resolution. The later analysis used no new phenotypic data to find candidate immune exposures, relying instead on TCR beta sequences and their occurrence across donors. The number of typed donors differed by locus: about 620-630 for A, B, C, DRB1 and DQB1; 500 to 550 for DQA1; some 590 for DPA1; and some 470 for DPB1. Donor age, sex, ethnicity and CMV serostatus were collected together with the repertoire data. Among about 370 genotyped donors of the cohort, an average of approximately 200,000 unique TCR beta nucleotide sequences was sequenced per donor, of which approximately 18% were non-productive. All discovery cohort repertoires had been generated on a single sequencing platform. In a later analysis, previously published TCR beta repertoires from 550 to 750 donors were re-analyzed and high-resolution HLA genotyping was added so that TCR occurrence patterns could be studied. The study combined high-throughput TCR immunosequencing, statistical association of individual TCRs with disease status, and machine learning to predict cytomegalovirus infection status. An earlier analysis of some 500 of the donors applied high-throughput TCR beta sequencing to assess whether each TCR beta V gene segment acted as functional or pseudogenic. Roughly 5 DR-DQ haplotypes were handled as single units for association and clustering, since linkage in the cohort was strong. Of the 398 genotyped donors, roughly 85% fell in the genetic ancestry cluster associated with self-reported Caucasian donors. In a later genetic analysis, genome-wide SNP genotypes for 398 of the 666 donors were used, and that subset was treated as a discovery cohort. An early release that covered about 640 HLA-typed donors contained approximately 300 gigabases of sequencing data and 70 million to 100 million unique TCR sequences. Here is what the overall study found, with its caveats: When HLA alleles, especially DR and DQ, strongly co-occurred, attributing TCR associations to individual alleles was difficult. In a later analysis, most CMV-associated TCR beta chains were found to appear HLA-restricted, with HLA associations seemingly driven largely by CMV exposure. Compared with the 666-donor mean, donors in an Asian-associated ancestry cluster had fewer N-insertions in productive TCRs, according to a later genetic analysis. In a later analysis, 16,951 TCR beta sequences were associated with specific HLA alleles at a false discovery rate of 0.05. Across donors, most TCR sequences were observed very rarely, whereas some public TCRs were present in many individuals. Immune exposure information for the cohort was limited to CMV serostatus. The study gave a list of 150 to 200 TCR beta chains associated with cytomegalovirus. In a later analysis, several top co-occurrence clusters were reported to appear linked to parvovirus B19, influenza, CMV and Epstein-Barr virus. Three of the identified cytomegalovirus-associated TCR beta chains were confirmed in vitro to be specific for cytomegalovirus antigens. Linkage disequilibrium might explain the correlated functional status among segregating V segments, but an unknown experimental factor could not be ruled out. In an earlier analysis of roughly 560 of the donors, most TCR beta V segments were observed in productive rearrangements about 90% or about 30% of the time, broadly matching IMGT annotations. According to a later analysis, TCR association rates differed among HLA loci, with DRB1 alleles showing the most associated TCRs and HLA-C alleles showing the fewest. Because counts were too low, about 18 rarely observed V segments, including chromosome 9 orphons, were excluded from the earlier analysis of around 640 of the donors. In a later genetic analysis, a missense DCLRE1C variant was associated with V-gene and J-gene trimming of TCR beta chains, and the association was replicated in an independent cohort. The cohort was sequenced for TCR beta chains only, and without alpha or paired-chain data the features that could be detected were limited. The classifier was reported to diagnose cytomegalovirus status with high specificity and sensitivity in both the original cohort and the validation cohort. A further reported finding was that TCR beta sequences accurately predicted the HLA-A and HLA-B alleles for most subjects in the first cohort. Some IMGT-functional V segments, including TRBV6-2 and TRBV6-3, could not be told apart with the 87-base-pair reads, so those segments were excluded. A later analysis found that HLA-associated TCR beta chains were more clonally expanded and had lower generation probabilities than equally common non-associated chains. Because HLA typing was missing for some donors at each locus, association tests included only the typed subset. Sequencing depth was assumed to be roughly uniform across donors in the presence/absence analyses, though that assumption may not hold. According to the authors, the approach could potentially be generalized to other disease states and immunological phenotypes. A cluster of highly shared sequence variants was judged likely to represent a technical artifact of the sequencing pipeline.

This clone appeared a single time. Its binding antigen is unknown. No base quality information exists; no much larger clone differs at one position. The library came from the immunoSEQ multiplex PCR assay. For the multiplex PCR, a mixture combining 60 forward primers for TCR Vbeta segments and 13 reverse primers for TCR Jbeta segments was used. The CDR3 region of rearranged TCR beta genes was amplified from genomic DNA with a multiplex PCR assay. Amplified TCR beta libraries were sequenced as 87-base-pair reads on the Illumina HiSeq System. Concerning the study's data processing: In a later analysis, roughly 80 million unique TCR beta chains were counted across the 500 to 850 repertoires, and roughly 11 million of these chains were shared by at least two donors. A nearest-neighbor algorithm error-corrected the raw reads and collapsed the reads into unique sequences, merging closely related sequences to remove PCR and sequencing errors. V, D and J gene segments were assigned by aligning CDR3 sequences to IMGT reference sequences. For a sequence to be retained, a match of at least six nucleotides to both a V gene segment and a J gene segment was required. Rearrangements were called productive when the CDR3 lacked stop codons and stayed in frame with V and J; all others were non-productive. CDR3 was defined according to IMGT convention as the region running from the second conserved V-encoded cysteine to the conserved J-encoded phenylalanine. Sequences without an unambiguous match to a single V gene segment were excluded from the earlier analysis of 587 of the donors. In an earlier analysis of several hundred of the donors, a V segment was called functional when productive rearrangements were above 56.7%, and segregating when the standard deviation between donors exceeded 5%. A statistical classification framework was developed to diagnose cytomegalovirus status using the catalog of TCR beta chain sequences. In a later analysis, TCR nucleotide sequences were compared against IMGT/GENE-DB human TR gene sequences so that V and J genes could be assigned. A later analysis assigned CDR3 sequences and most-parsimonious VDJ recombination scenarios with the TCRdist pipeline. In a later analysis, each TCR beta chain was defined by its CDR3 amino acid sequence together with its V-gene family, and reads without a unique V-gene family were excluded. As a way to deal with suspected cross-contamination and a sequencing artifact, a later analysis dropped more than 500 nucleotide sequences that were highly shared and had low generation probability. A later analysis calculated a clonal expansion index for each public chain from normalized within-repertoire ranks of inferred template counts. A later analysis computed generation probabilities with a VDJ recombination model fitted to out-of-frame rearrangements, and checked the results against IGoR. Hypergeometric tests were used in a later analysis to score TCR-TCR, TCR-HLA and TCR-CMV co-occurrence, with a repertoire-size bias correction applied to the TCR pairs. False discovery rates were estimated in a later analysis by permuting HLA or CMV assignments 20 times. In a later analysis, co-occurring TCRs were grouped with DBSCAN, and TCRdist sequence similarity was added when clustering was performed within HLA-allele-positive subsets. Repertoires with fewer than 30,000 or more than 120,000 public chains, plus five repertoires with anomalous nucleotide sharing, were excluded from co-occurrence clustering. TCRdb took this table from immuneACCESS and kept in-frame rearrangements with V and J called. Such tables lack part of the clones; where checked against another copy, unresolved V genes explain under half of the gap, and the rest is unexplained. D and trimming were read from the DNA, whereas the V and J calls and clone size are those reported in that table. The sample table shows 150,000 to 200,000 clones, and almost 85% are seen once. Together, the top ten hold about 0.25% of the sample.

The CDR3, from cysteine to phenylalanine, totals 14 residues. This entry keeps only the CDR3 DNA: 42 bases, framed from base 1. Between the V and J ends, shortened by 5 bases and 3 bases respectively, the junction contains 10 bases. CDR1 and CDR2 are drawn from the germline V gene (reference sequence): PRHDT, FYEKMQ. The cohort was made up of roughly 670 healthy bone marrow donors. At the time of sampling, all cohort members were nominally healthy, though unrecorded immune exposures were likely present. The donor tested CMV seronegative, placing the donor among the 350 or so seronegative members of the cohort. Every donor gave a peripheral blood sample, and the peripheral blood mononuclear cells from that sample were used for TCR beta sequencing. Genomic DNA extraction from the blood cell samples was performed with the Qiagen DNeasy Blood Extraction Kit.

The V gene is TRBV13 and the J gene is TRBJ2-2; D gene: possibly TRBD2, on 6 matching bases. Input material: PBMCs. This clonotype was obtained from a boy younger than 18 in good health and CMV-seronegative. The nucleotide sequence is given as TGTGCCAGCAGCAATAGGGAGGACACCGGGGAGCTGTTTTTT. Translated, this gives CASSNREDTGELFF.